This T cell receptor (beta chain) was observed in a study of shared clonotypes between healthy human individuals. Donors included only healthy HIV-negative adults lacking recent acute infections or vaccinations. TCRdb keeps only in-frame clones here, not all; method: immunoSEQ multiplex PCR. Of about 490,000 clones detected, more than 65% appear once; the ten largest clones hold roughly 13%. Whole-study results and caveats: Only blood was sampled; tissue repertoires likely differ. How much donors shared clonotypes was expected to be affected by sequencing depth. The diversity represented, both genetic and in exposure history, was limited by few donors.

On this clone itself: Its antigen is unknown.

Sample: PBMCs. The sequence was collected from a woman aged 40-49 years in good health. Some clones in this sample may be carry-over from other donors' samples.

CDR3 coding DNA: TGCGCCAGCACGACAGGGGTTGGTAACTATGGCTACACCTTC. Translating gives CASTTGVGNYGYTF. The V call is TRBV5-1, the J call TRBJ1-2; TRBD1 matches at 8 bases. The J segment lost 1 base and the V segment lost 6 bases, leaving 5 bases of the junction unmatched. CDR1 is SGHRS, CDR2 YFSETQ, per germline. The CDR3 is 14 amino acids.